This entry lists 31 T cell receptor beta chains sequenced from one sample in a study of shared clonotypes between healthy human individuals. Repertoires were generated with immunoSEQ multiplex PCR, while TCRdb's copy carries only in-frame clones and drops some. The repertoire holds 2,500,000 or so clones, with under 95% as singletons. The material sequenced was naive CD4+ T cells from PBMCs. Specified subset: CD45RA+ positively selected. These receptors came from a man younger than 35 in good health. Some clones in this sample may be carry-over from other donors' samples.

This chain joins TRBV27 and TRBJ1-4; D is undetermined. CDR3 length equals 14 residues. Per the germline V gene, CDR1 is MNHEY and CDR2 is SMNVEV (reference sequence). The germline V and J ends were trimmed by 2 bases and 14 bases, with 18 bases remaining between them. CDR3 sequence reads: CASSLGPFGGKLFF. CDR3 coding DNA: TGTGCCAGCAGTTTAGGACCATTCGGTGGAAAGCTGTTTTTT. Using reference TRBV27 and TRBJ1-4 for the parts outside the CDR3, the full variable domain is EAQVTQNPRYLITVTGKKLTVTCSQNMNHEYMSWYRQDPGLGLRQIYYSMNVEVTDKGDVPEGYKVSRKEKRNFPLILESPSPNQTSLYFCASSLGPFGGKLFFGSGTQLSVL.

As concerns this clone: Other DNA sequences in this sample translate to the same CDR3. The chain uses TRBV15 and TRBJ1-1; D is uncertain. Germline CDR1 and CDR2: LNHNV and YYDKDF (reference sequence). Trimming cost V 1 base and J 2 bases, with 2 bases left between them. This CDR3 contains 12 residues. This CDR3 reads CATSRGNTEAFF. CDR3 DNA sequence: TGTGCCACCAGCAGAGGCAACACTGAAGCTTTCTTT.

This chain uses TRBV6-5 with TRBJ1-1; D is perhaps TRBD1 (5 bases). The CDR3 runs 13 residues. The ends were cut back, 6 bases at V and 5 bases at J, with 13 bases in the middle. CDR1 MNHEY and CDR2 SVGAGI come from the germline V gene. The CDR3 DNA reads as TGTGCCAGCAGACTCCGCGGGGGAACTGAAGCTTTCTTT. It specifies CASRLRGGTEAFF.

For this clone: The same CDR3 is also encoded by other DNA sequences in this sample. The CDR3 DNA is TGCGCCAGCAGCCCGGAGACAGGTAGCAATCAGCCCCAGCATTTT. Its protein is CASSPETGSNQPQHF. The rearrangement links TRBV5-1 to TRBJ1-5, with D maybe TRBD1 (6 bases). This CDR3 region has 15 residues. The germline gives CDR1 SGHRS, CDR2 YFSETQ. Between the trimmed V and J ends, which lost 4 bases and 0 bases, there was a span of 11 bases.

V is TRBV4-2 and J is TRBJ2-2, with 14 bases identical to TRBD2. This CDR3 is built from 20 residues. V was clipped by 4 bases and J by 0 bases; unmatched bases: 10. The V gene's germline CDR1 is LGHNA and CDR2 YNFKEQ. The CDR3 sequence: CASSPLTSGRDPTNTGELFF. The CDR3 nucleotides are TGTGCCAGCAGCCCCTTGACTAGCGGGAGGGACCCAACGAACACCGGGGAGCTGTTTTTT.

As to this clone: The same CDR3 can be traced to other DNA sequences in this sample. The chain is built from TRBV5-1 and TRBJ2-3; the D is unclear. The CDR3 is 14 residues long. CDR1 is SGHRS, CDR2 YFSETQ, per germline. The ends were cut back, 0 bases at V and 1 base at J, with 6 bases in the middle. CDR3: CASSLAVGTDTQYF. CDR3 nucleotides: TGCGCCAGCAGCTTGGCTGTCGGCACAGATACGCAGTATTTT. Full variable domain (outside the CDR3, taken from reference TRBV5-1 and TRBJ2-3): KAGVTQTPRYLIKTRGQQVTLSCSPISGHRSVSWYQQTPGQGLQFLFEYFSETQRNKGNFPGRFSGRQFSNSRSEMNVSTLELGDSALYLCASSLAVGTDTQYFGPGTRLTVL.

This rearrangement joins TRBV28 to TRBJ1-1; 10 bases are a match to TRBD1. The trim removed 5 bases at V and 4 bases at J, leaving 10 bases unmatched. The V gene's germline CDR1 is MDHEN and CDR2 SYDVKM. CDR3 length equals 16 residues. The CDR3 nucleotides are TGTGCCAGCAGTGTTCGACAGGGGGCGGGAGGCACTGAAGCTTTCTTT. Translating it yields CASSVRQGAGGTEAFF.

The gene calls are TRBV5-8 and TRBJ1-2, with TRBD1 matching over 9 bases. CDR1 is SGHTS and CDR2 is YDEGEE in the germline V gene. This CDR3 is built from 18 residues. V gave up 3 bases and J gave up 4 bases; unmatched junction bases: 16. DNA for the CDR3: TGTGCCAGCAGCTCCAATCCCGGGACAGGGTTTACCTTCTATGGCTACACCTTC. Translation: CASSSNPGTGFTFYGYTF.

V gene TRBV5-1 combines with J gene TRBJ2-7; D is perhaps TRBD2 (5 bases). V lost 4 bases to trimming and J lost 4 bases, with 18 bases between them. CDR3 length: 15 amino acids. Germline V gives CDR1 SGHRS, CDR2 YFSETQ. The CDR3 protein is CASSRSVSGRYEQYF. The CDR3 DNA reads TGCGCCAGCAGCCGTAGCGTGTCTGGTCGATACGAGCAGTACTTC.

This rearrangement joins TRBV5-1 to TRBJ2-5, with D uncertain. The CDR3 is 17 residues long. Germline V gene lookup returns CDR1 SGHRS and CDR2 YFSETQ. The V gene lost 4 bases and the J gene lost 2 bases, with 21 bases spanning the gap. Written as DNA, the CDR3 is TGCGCCAGCAGCCTGGTAGTCTTCGGCGGCCGACAAGAGACCCAGTACTTC. Protein product: CASSLVVFGGRQETQYF.

The chain joins TRBV14 to TRBJ2-5; D call uncertain. CDR1 SGHDN and CDR2 FVKESK come from the germline V gene. The germline V and J ends were trimmed by 4 bases and 5 bases, with 11 bases remaining between them. This CDR3 has 13 residues. CDR3 DNA sequence: TGTGCCAGCAGCCCTAAATTCCGGGAGACCCAGTACTTC. Its protein is CASSPKFRETQYF.

V is TRBV9 and J is TRBJ1-2; 8 bases are shared with TRBD1. The CDR3 contains 16 residues. Germline CDR1 is SGDLS and CDR2 is YYNGEE. V was pared by 4 bases and J by 4 bases, with 12 bases of the junction left unmatched. Here the CDR3 reads CASSSRTGFPFYGYTF. The CDR3 DNA follows: TGTGCCAGCAGCTCCCGGACAGGGTTCCCCTTCTATGGCTACACCTTC.

The gene calls are TRBV6-5 and TRBJ2-4, with 11 nucleotides matching TRBD2. Germline V gives CDR1 MNHEY, CDR2 SVGAGI. The V segment lost 4 bases and the J segment 5 bases; nucleotides outside the gene matches: 4. This CDR3 is 15 amino acids long. The CDR3 sequence is CASSSRGLAENIQYF. The DNA of the CDR3 is TGTGCCAGCAGTTCCCGGGGACTAGCGGAAAACATTCAGTACTTC.

The chain employs TRBV28 and TRBJ2-1; TRBD2 matches 8 bases. Germline values: CDR1 MDHEN, CDR2 SYDVKM. CDR3 length equals 21 residues. V gave up 3 bases and J gave up 3 bases; unmatched junction bases: 22. CDR3 in DNA: TGTGCCAGCAGTTTTTTATTGAAGCGGGAGAGTAAAGCAGCGGTCTACAATGAGCAGTTCTTC. This sequence encodes CASSFLLKRESKAAVYNEQFF.

This clone was seen a few times. The V and J genes are TRBV5-5 and TRBJ1-2, with a tentative D call TRBD1 (5 bases). Germline V gene sequence: CDR1 SGHKS, CDR2 YYEKEE (reference sequence). V was trimmed by 4 bases and J by 8 bases, leaving 15 bases between them. This CDR3 spans 13 amino acids. The CDR3 loop is CASSPSAGAGYTF. The DNA of the CDR3 is TGTGCCAGCAGCCCGAGTGCCGGGGCAGGCTACACCTTC.

The V call is TRBV5-1, the J call TRBJ2-7, with a weak D call TRBD1 (7 bases). V lost 4 bases and J lost 0, with 11 bases in between. This CDR3 has 14 residues. Germline V lookup: CDR1 SGHRS, CDR2 YFSETQ. The CDR3 coding sequence is TGCGCCAGCAGCCCCAGGGGGGACTCCTACGAGCAGTACTTC. Its translation: CASSPRGDSYEQYF. The full variable domain, its missing parts supplied by reference TRBV5-1 and TRBJ2-7, is KAGVTQTPRYLIKTRGQQVTLSCSPISGHRSVSWYQQTPGQGLQFLFEYFSETQRNKGNFPGRFSGRQFSNSRSEMNVSTLELGDSALYLCASSPRGDSYEQYFGPGTRLTVT.

The V gene is TRBV11-2, the J gene TRBJ1-1, with D uncertain. Trimming removed 5 bases at V and 1 base at J, with 17 bases between. Germline V CDR1 and CDR2: SGHAT, FQNNGV. This CDR3 is 16 amino acids long. The CDR3 here is CASSPDYAPSNTEAFF. For the CDR3, the DNA is TGTGCCAGCAGCCCCGACTACGCTCCCTCGAACACTGAAGCTTTCTTT.

The gene calls are TRBV5-5 and TRBJ1-1; D might be TRBD1 (5 bases). In germline, CDR1 is SGHKS, CDR2 YYEKEE (reference sequence). Trimming left V 2 bases short and J 5 bases short, with 7 bases between. This CDR3 has 12 amino acids. CDR3 in amino acids: CASSFRVTEAFF. DNA of the CDR3: TGTGCCAGCAGCTTCAGGGTAACTGAAGCTTTCTTT.

This rearrangement joins TRBV9 to TRBJ1-1; D ambiguous. In germline, CDR1 is SGDLS, CDR2 YYNGEE. Trimming removed 8 bases from V and 0 bases from J, with 14 bases in between. The length of the CDR3 is 14 residues. The CDR3 bases are TGTGCCAGTACCCCTGTGAATATGAACACTGAAGCTTTCTTT. It specifies CASTPVNMNTEAFF.

For this clone: This specimen includes other DNA sequences encoding the same CDR3. This chain uses TRBV20-1 with TRBJ2-1; D is uncertain. The germline V and J ends were trimmed by 6 bases and 0 bases, with 0 bases remaining between them. The germline V gene encodes CDR1 DFQATT and CDR2 SNEGSKA (reference sequence). The CDR3 spans 10 residues. CDR3 nucleotides: TGCAGTGCCTCCTACAATGAGCAGTTCTTC. Its protein is CSASYNEQFF.

The rearrangement joins TRBV28 to TRBJ2-3; 8 positions agree with TRBD2. CDR3 length: 16 amino acids. CDR1 and CDR2 (germline): MDHEN, SYDVKM. The V and J ends lost 2 bases and 2 bases, in that order; junction bases with no gene match: 6. The CDR3, as DNA: TGTGCCAGCAGTTTAGGTGGTAGCGGGACCACAGATACGCAGTATTTT. Its translation: CASSLGGSGTTDTQYF.

For this clone: Mismatch with germline at one junction end may stem from a read error. The chain links TRBV6-5 to TRBJ1-4; TRBD1 is a possible D gene (5 bases). The CDR3 has 15 amino acids. CDR1 and CDR2 from the germline V gene are MNHEY and SVGAGI. DNA for the CDR3: TGTGCCAGCAGTTACTCACGAGGGGCTAATGAAAAACTGTCTTTT. Protein sequence: CASSYSRGANEKLSF.

This chain joins TRBV27 and TRBJ2-7; TRBD1 matches at 9 bases. This CDR3 contains 15 residues. After removal of 5 bases from V and 4 bases from J, the junction contained 9 bases not matched to a gene. Looked up from germline, CDR1 is MNHEY and CDR2 is SMNVEV (reference sequence). The CDR3 protein is CASSQYRDRVYEQYF. In nucleotides, the CDR3 is TGTGCCAGCAGTCAGTACCGGGACAGGGTTTACGAGCAGTACTTC.

In this sample, this clone turned up a few times. This chain links TRBV9 with TRBJ2-7; 7 bases are a match to TRBD1. The germline V gene encodes CDR1 SGDLS and CDR2 YYNGEE. Trimming cost V 2 bases and J 2 bases; bases outside gene matches: 4. This CDR3 is built from 14 residues. The CDR3 bases are TGTGCCAGCAGCGTCCGGGACAGTACCTACGAGCAGTACTTC. Its translation is CASSVRDSTYEQYF.

The sample holds one count of this clone. An end of the junction differs from the germline gene, which may be a read error. This chain uses TRBV2 with TRBJ2-7; no reliable D call. Germline V gene lookup returns CDR1 SNHLY and CDR2 FYNNEI. The CDR3 covers 11 residues. CDR3 sequence: CASSEGAGRLF. CDR3 DNA: TGTGCCAGCAGTGAAGGGGCAGGACGACTCTTC.

The chain joins TRBV6-5 to TRBJ1-2, with D perhaps TRBD1 (5 bases). The CDR3 consists of 13 residues. In germline, CDR1 is MNHEY, CDR2 SVGAGI. Trimming removed 8 bases at V and 4 bases at J, with 14 bases between. CDR3 DNA: TGTGCCAGCGGTTCCGGGACCCTCTATGGCTACACCTTC. Translated: CASGSGTLYGYTF.

Comment on this clone: This sample includes further DNA sequences coding for the same CDR3. This rearrangement joins TRBV18 to TRBJ2-3; D is undetermined. V lost 1 base to trimming and J lost 3 bases, with 5 bases between them. The CDR3 loop spans 13 amino acids. Germline CDR1 KGHSH, CDR2 LQKENI. The CDR3 reads CASSPLRTDTQYF. The CDR3 nucleotides read TGTGCCAGCTCACCACTTCGAACAGATACGCAGTATTTT.

CDR3 bases: TGTGCCAGCAGATGGACTAGCGGGAGAGATACGCAGTATTTT. This sequence encodes CASRWTSGRDTQYF. V gene TRBV27 combines with J gene TRBJ2-3; 13 bases line up with TRBD2. With 6 bases clipped from V and 5 bases from J, the junction kept 2 bases outside the gene matches. Germline loops: CDR1 MNHEY, CDR2 SMNVEV (reference sequence). The CDR3 has 14 amino acids.

The chain combines TRBV5-1 with TRBJ2-1, with a weak D call TRBD2 (8 bases). The V gene's germline CDR1 is SGHRS and CDR2 YFSETQ. Between the trimmed V and J ends, which lost 4 bases and 2 bases, there was a span of 19 bases. This CDR3 region has 17 residues. DNA of the CDR3: TGCGCCAGCAGCCCACGGACAGGCGGGGGGACCTACAATGAGCAGTTCTTC. This translates into CASSPRTGGGTYNEQFF.

The chain carries TRBV29-1 and TRBJ2-3; TRBD2 is a possible D gene (5 bases). Between the trimmed V and J ends, which lost 6 bases and 3 bases, there was a span of 13 bases. Germline V gives CDR1 SQVTM, CDR2 ANQGSEA. The CDR3 length is 13 residues. The CDR3: CSVRAAATDTQYF. The DNA of the CDR3 is TGCAGCGTGCGGGCCGCCGCAACAGATACGCAGTATTTT.

This chain links TRBV29-1 with TRBJ1-1; no definite D call. From germline, CDR1 is SQVTM and CDR2 ANQGSEA. Trimming took 3 bases from V and 5 from J, leaving 10 bases between them. The CDR3 runs to 12 residues. The CDR3: CSVDSFGTEAFF. As DNA, the CDR3 is TGCAGCGTTGACTCCTTTGGGACTGAAGCTTTCTTT.